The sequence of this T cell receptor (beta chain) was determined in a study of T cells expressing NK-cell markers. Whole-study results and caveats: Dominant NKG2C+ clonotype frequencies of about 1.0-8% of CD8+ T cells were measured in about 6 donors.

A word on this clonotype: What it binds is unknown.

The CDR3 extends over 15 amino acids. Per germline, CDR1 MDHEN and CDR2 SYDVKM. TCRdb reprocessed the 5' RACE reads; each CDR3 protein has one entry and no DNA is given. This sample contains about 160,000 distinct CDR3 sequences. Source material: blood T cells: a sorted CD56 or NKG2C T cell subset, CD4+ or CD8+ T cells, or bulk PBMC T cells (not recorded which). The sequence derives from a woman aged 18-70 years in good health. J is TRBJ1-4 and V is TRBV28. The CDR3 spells CASSPRGRINEKLFF.